Below, 5 T cell receptor beta chains from the same sample are listed, as sequenced in a study of blood T cell repertoires in COVID-19. The protocol was immunoSEQ multiplex PCR, while the TCRdb copy is restricted to in-frame clones and leaves out a portion. This table has about 200,000 clones, approximately 82% appearing once. Sequenced sample: PBMCs or T cells enriched from blood (not recorded which). These receptors came from a man aged 35 to 55 who had recovered from COVID-19.

The chain carries TRBV9 and TRBJ1-6; D possibly corresponds to TRBD1 (5 bases). Germline CDR1 SGDLS, CDR2 YYNGEE. Trimming took 2 bases from V and 10 from J, leaving 10 bases between them. The CDR3 totals 13 residues. The CDR3: CASSVRATSPLHF. CDR3 nucleotide sequence: TGTGCCAGCAGCGTCAGGGCCACGTCACCCCTCCACTTT. Full variable domain (outside the CDR3, taken from reference TRBV9 and TRBJ1-6): DSGVTQTPKHLITATGQRVTLRCSPRSGDLSVYWYQQSLDQGLQFLIQYYNGEERAKGNILERFSAQQFPDLHSELNLSSLELGDSALYFCASSVRATSPLHFGNGTRLTVT.

On this clone: One end of the junction fails to match germline, which may point to a read error. The chain links TRBV3-1 (or the pseudogene TRBV3-2) to TRBJ1-1; 7 bases fit TRBD1. The CDR3 totals 12 residues. Germline CDR1 is LGHDT and CDR2 is YNNKEL (reference sequence). CDR3 amino acids: CASSQSNRQGNF. In DNA form, the CDR3 reads TGTGCCAGCAGCCAATCAAATCGACAGGGCAACTTT.

The rearrangement uses TRBV6-1 and TRBJ1-1, with D perhaps TRBD1 (5 bases). Germline CDR1 MNHNS, CDR2 SASEGT. The V gene lost 6 bases and the J gene lost 0 bases, with 8 bases spanning the gap. This CDR3 spans 13 amino acids. CDR3 nucleotide sequence: TGTGCCAGCAGGGACAAGGTGAACACTGAAGCTTTCTTT. It yields the protein CASRDKVNTEAFF.

The V call is TRBV3-1 (or the pseudogene TRBV3-2), the J call TRBJ2-7, with D perhaps TRBD2 (6 bases). Germline values: CDR1 LGHDT, CDR2 YNNKEL (reference sequence). CDR3 size: 15 residues. V lost 4 bases to trimming and J lost 2 bases, with 15 bases between them. CDR3 in DNA: TGTGCCAGCAGCCCTCCGGGACGGGAGCCCTACGAGCAGTACTTC. Protein sequence: CASSPPGREPYEQYF.

The chain uses TRBV21-1 and TRBJ2-7; the table calls TRBD1, which could not be checked here. TRBV21-1 is annotated as a pseudogene. The CDR3 has 15 residues. Here the CDR3 DNA reads TGTGCCAGCAGCCGCCGGCAGGGGATCTCCTACGAGCAGTACTTC. Amino acid sequence: CASSRRQGISYEQYF.